What follows are 21 T cell receptor beta chains derived from one specimen sequenced in a study of CD8+ T cells in alopecia areata. This sample's treatment: oral pan-JAK inhibitor, 5-10 mg twice daily. RNA was extracted and reverse transcribed into cDNA as the sequencing template. Method: immunoSEQ multiplex PCR; TCRdb's copy keeps in-frame clones and lacks some. The table includes 150,000 to 200,000 clones, under 80% detected once. Sequencing used CD4+ T cells sorted from blood, obtained around week 50, from a patient treated with tofacitinib. All receptors come from a human donor with alopecia areata.

This clone was recorded a few times. The chain carries TRBV5-1 and TRBJ2-3, with 7 bases lining up with TRBD1. The CDR3 extends over 17 amino acids. The germline CDR1 and CDR2 sequences are SGHRS and YFSETQ. With 5 bases clipped from V and 0 bases from J, the junction kept 12 bases outside the gene matches. The CDR3 coding sequence is TGCGCCAGCAGGAGGACAGGAGGAACCTCTAGCACAGATACGCAGTATTTT. Protein product: CASRRTGGTSSTDTQYF.

This clone was counted once. The DNA of the CDR3 is TGCAGCGTTACGGCGGCAAGGGGGCGACAAGAGACCCAGTACTTC. Amino acids: CSVTAARGRQETQYF. V and J are TRBV29-1 and TRBJ2-5; 7 nucleotides align to TRBD1. This CDR3 contains 15 residues. Germline lookup yields CDR1 SQVTM and CDR2 ANQGSEA. J lost 2 bases, V lost 5 bases, and 11 bases had no gene match.

This clone was seen once. The chain links TRBV30 to TRBJ1-1; 9 nucleotides line up with TRBD1. V lost 3 bases and J lost 3; bases outside the gene matches: 2. CDR1 and CDR2 from the germline V gene are GTSNPN and SVGIG (reference sequence). The CDR3 is made up of 13 amino acids. The CDR3 bases are TGTGCCTGGAGAGGGACAGGGTACACTGAAGCTTTCTTT. This encodes CAWRGTGYTEAFF.

The CDR3 is CASSLNTRGGSYGYTF. CDR3 nucleotide sequence: TGCGCCAGCAGCTTGAACACGCGGGGAGGAAGCTATGGCTACACCTTC. The rearrangement uses TRBV5-1 and TRBJ1-2; D is unclear. The V end lost 1 base, the J end lost 4 bases, and 17 bases lay between the germline ends. CDR3 length: 16 residues. CDR1 is SGHRS and CDR2 is YFSETQ in the germline V gene.

This clone was observed a few times. The chain recombines TRBV30 with TRBJ2-3; 9 nucleotides line up with TRBD2. Germline CDR1 GTSNPN, CDR2 SVGIG (reference sequence). The trim removed 2 bases at V and 3 bases at J, leaving 6 bases unmatched. This CDR3 spans 15 amino acids. The CDR3 DNA sequence: TGTGCCTGGAGTAGTGGCGGGGGGGGAACAGATACGCAGTATTTT. It yields the protein CAWSSGGGGTDTQYF.

The chain combines TRBV2 with TRBJ2-2, with unresolved D. Trimming stripped 4 bases from V and 5 bases from J, with 8 bases between. Germline V CDR1 and CDR2: SNHLY, FYNNEI. The CDR3 has 13 amino acids. CDR3 in amino acids: CASSASYTGELFF. Here the CDR3 DNA reads TGTGCCAGCAGTGCTTCGTATACCGGGGAGCTGTTTTTT. Full variable domain (rest looked up from reference TRBV2 and TRBJ2-2): EPEVTQTPSHQVTQMGQEVILRCVPISNHLYFYWYRQILGQKVEFLVSFYNNEISEKSEIFDDQFSVERPDGSNFTLKIRSTKLEDSAMYFCASSASYTGELFFGEGSRLTVL.

This clone has more than one count but fewer than ten. The chain employs TRBV2 and TRBJ2-5; 11 bases match TRBD1. The trim removed 4 bases at V and 1 base at J, leaving 11 bases unmatched. CDR1 SNHLY and CDR2 FYNNEI come from the germline V gene. CDR3 length equals 18 residues. CDR3 sequence: CASSASRGQGARQETQYF. Here the CDR3 DNA reads TGTGCCAGCAGTGCGAGTAGAGGACAGGGGGCGCGCCAAGAGACCCAGTACTTC. The whole variable domain, filled in from reference TRBV2 and TRBJ2-5, reads EPEVTQTPSHQVTQMGQEVILRCVPISNHLYFYWYRQILGQKVEFLVSFYNNEISEKSEIFDDQFSVERPDGSNFTLKIRSTKLEDSAMYFCASSASRGQGARQETQYFGPGTRLLVL.

The rearrangement joins TRBV30 to TRBJ1-5; no reliable D call. The ends were cut back, 5 bases at V and 0 bases at J, with 8 bases in the middle. This CDR3 spans 13 amino acids. Germline values: CDR1 GTSNPN, CDR2 SVGIG (reference sequence). CDR3 amino acids: CAWGDNSNQPQHF. The CDR3, as DNA: TGTGCCTGGGGCGACAATAGCAATCAGCCCCAGCATTTT.

For this clone: One end of the junction is discordant with germline, which a read error may explain. The CDR3 DNA is TGTGCCAGCAGCTTAGGACCGGGCTGCACCTTC. Its protein is CASSLGPGCTF. The chain uses TRBV5-6 and TRBJ1-2; D remains unclear. CDR3 size: 11 residues. CDR1 is SGHDT, CDR2 YYEEEE, per germline.

This clone was detected a few times. The rearrangement joins TRBV29-1 to TRBJ2-5; no clear D gene. V lost 4 bases and J lost 2, with 11 bases in between. Germline CDR1 is SQVTM and CDR2 is ANQGSEA. The CDR3 extends over 13 amino acids. The DNA for the CDR3 is TGCAGCGTTGGATTCAGTCTTCAAGAGACCCAGTACTTC. It translates to CSVGFSLQETQYF.

This clone came up a few times. The CDR3 loop is CASSEAGRNEQFF. The CDR3 nucleotides are TGTGCCAGCAGTGAAGCAGGGAGGAATGAGCAGTTCTTC. The rearrangement uses TRBV6-1 and TRBJ2-1; D perhaps matches TRBD2 (6 bases). CDR1 MNHNS and CDR2 SASEGT come from the germline V gene. Trimming removed 0 bases from V and 7 bases from J, with 7 bases in between. CDR3 length equals 13 residues.

J is TRBJ1-2 and V is TRBV30; D gene ambiguous. This CDR3 region has 10 residues. Trimming stripped 4 bases from V and 4 bases from J, with 4 bases between. From germline, CDR1 is GTSNPN and CDR2 SVGIG (reference sequence). CDR3: CAWKSYGYTF. For the CDR3, the DNA is TGTGCCTGGAAGAGCTATGGCTACACCTTC.

This clone has just a few counts. This chain joins TRBV9 and TRBJ2-7; 9 bases match TRBD2. CDR3 length equals 14 residues. J lost 6 bases, V lost 0 bases, and 4 bases had no gene match. The germline V gene has CDR1 SGDLS and CDR2 YYNGEE. This CDR3 is CASSVGAGGFEQYF. The CDR3, as DNA: TGTGCCAGCAGCGTAGGAGCGGGGGGTTTCGAGCAGTACTTC.

This rearrangement joins TRBV6-6 to TRBJ2-7; 7 bases map to TRBD1. J lost 0 bases, V lost 7 bases, and 6 bases had no gene match. Germline CDR1 MNHNY, CDR2 SVGAGI (reference sequence). This CDR3 has 14 residues. The CDR3 DNA reads TGTGCCAGCAAGGGGGACAGTGACTCCTACGAGCAGTACTTC. Protein sequence: CASKGDSDSYEQYF.

The rearrangement uses TRBV10-3 and TRBJ2-3; maybe TRBD1 (6 bases). The CDR3 consists of 21 residues. V dropped 2 bases and J dropped 1 base, with 28 bases sitting between them. Germline V CDR1 and CDR2: ENHRY, SYGVKD. The DNA of the CDR3 is TGTGCCATCAGTGAGCCGACAGGCCTGTCGCTGGGGCTAGCCGGCACAGATACGCAGTATTTT. This encodes CAISEPTGLSLGLAGTDTQYF.

The CDR3 DNA sequence: TGTGCCAGCAGCTCCGGGTACGGGGGCAACTTTCAAGAGACCCAGTACTTC. Its protein is CASSSGYGGNFQETQYF. The J gene is TRBJ2-5, the V gene TRBV14; the D call may be TRBD1 or TRBD2 (6 bases each). Trimming left V 5 bases short and J 2 bases short, with 21 bases between. The CDR3 runs to 17 residues. Germline V gene sequence: CDR1 SGHDN, CDR2 FVKESK.

This clone was recorded once. This rearrangement joins TRBV15 to TRBJ1-2, with no clear D. The V gene lost 4 bases and the J gene lost 8 bases, with 11 bases spanning the gap. Germline CDR1 and CDR2: LNHNV and YYDKDF (reference sequence). There are 12 residues in the CDR3. CDR3 sequence: CATSNPRVGYTF. The DNA for the CDR3 is TGTGCCACCAGCAACCCCCGGGTGGGCTACACCTTC.

The table lists this clone with a few counts. The CDR3 DNA follows: TGCGCCAGCAGCCTCGGCAGGGGGTCCGGGATTCAGTACTTC. Translation: CASSLGRGSGIQYF. The chain employs TRBV5-1 and TRBJ2-4, with 7 bases identical to TRBD1. V trimming: 4 bases; J trimming: 10 bases; junction bases outside the gene matches: 11. CDR1 is SGHRS and CDR2 is YFSETQ in the germline V gene. The CDR3 totals 14 residues.

For the CDR3, the DNA is TGTGCCTGGAAACCGACAGGGAGGAATTCACCCCTCCACTTT. Its protein is CAWKPTGRNSPLHF. The chain combines TRBV30 with TRBJ1-6, with 7 bases lining up with TRBD1. Germline CDR1 GTSNPN, CDR2 SVGIG (reference sequence). This CDR3 region has 14 residues. V gave up 4 bases and J gave up 7 bases; unmatched junction bases: 7. The variable domain in full, with the rest retrieved from reference TRBV30 and TRBJ1-6, is SQTIHQWPATLVQPVGSPLSLECTVEGTSNPNLYWYRQAAGRGLQLLFYSVGIGQISSEVPQNLSASRPQDRQFILSSKKLLLSDSGFYLCAWKPTGRNSPLHFGNGTRLTVT.

The chain couples TRBV30 to TRBJ1-4, with no clear D. The V gene lost 2 bases and the J gene lost 6 bases, with 13 bases spanning the gap. The CDR3 is made up of 14 amino acids. Germline-derived CDR1 and CDR2 are GTSNPN and SVGIG (reference sequence). In nucleotides, the CDR3 is TGTGCCTGGAGTCGTCTTACTTCGGATGAAAAACTGTTTTTT. As protein: CAWSRLTSDEKLFF.

J is TRBJ2-4 and V is TRBV2, with 9 bases fitting TRBD1. CDR1 and CDR2 from the germline V gene are SNHLY and FYNNEI. The CDR3 is made up of 15 amino acids. Trimming removed 5 bases from V and 3 bases from J; junction bases left unmatched: 5. The chain's CDR3 is CASSPQGAGKNIQYF. CDR3 coding DNA: TGTGCCAGCAGTCCACAGGGGGCTGGCAAAAACATTCAGTACTTC.